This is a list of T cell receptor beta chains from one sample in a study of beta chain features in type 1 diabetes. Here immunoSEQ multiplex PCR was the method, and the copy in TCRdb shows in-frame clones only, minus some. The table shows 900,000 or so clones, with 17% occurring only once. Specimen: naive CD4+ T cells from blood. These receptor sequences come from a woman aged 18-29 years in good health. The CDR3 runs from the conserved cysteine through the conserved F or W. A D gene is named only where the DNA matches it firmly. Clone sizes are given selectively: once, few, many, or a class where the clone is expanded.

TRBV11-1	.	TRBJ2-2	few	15	TGTGCCAGCAGCTTAAACGGTCTAGTCGGGGGGGAGCTGTTTTTT	CASSLNGLVGGELFF
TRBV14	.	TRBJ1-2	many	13	TGTGCCAGCAGCCAAGGACAGAACTATGGCTACACCTTC	CASSQGQNYGYTF
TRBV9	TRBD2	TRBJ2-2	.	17	TGTGCCAGCAGCATTGGACTAGCGGTAACGAACACCGGGGAGCTGTTTTTT	CASSIGLAVTNTGELFF
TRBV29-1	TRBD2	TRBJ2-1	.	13	TGCAGCGTAACTAGCGGGAGGCCCAATGAGCAGTTCTTC	CSVTSGRPNEQFF
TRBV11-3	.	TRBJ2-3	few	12	TGTGCCAGCAGCTCTAGCACAGATACGCAGTATTTT	CASSSSTDTQYF
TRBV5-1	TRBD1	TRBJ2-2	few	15	TGCGCCAGCAGCTACGGGACAGGGTCGGCCGGGGAGCTGTTTTTT	CASSYGTGSAGELFF
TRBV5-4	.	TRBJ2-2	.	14	TGTGCCAGCAGCGACAGGCTGAACACCGGGGAGCTGTTTTTT	CASSDRLNTGELFF
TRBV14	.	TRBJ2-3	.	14	TGTGCCAGTGCCTGGGGGACCAGCACAGATACGCAGTATTTT	CASAWGTSTDTQYF
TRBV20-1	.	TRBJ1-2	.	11	TGCAGTGCTATCAGAAACTATGGCTACACCTTC	CSAIRNYGYTF
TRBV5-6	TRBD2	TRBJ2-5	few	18	TGTGCCAGCAGCTCTACGGGACTAGCGGGAGTAATTTCGGAGACCCAGTACTTC	CASSSTGLAGVISETQYF
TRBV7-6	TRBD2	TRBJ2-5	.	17	TGTGCCAGCAGCTCAGCCCGGGCTAGCGGGAGTAGGGAGACCCAGTACTTC	CASSSARASGSRETQYF
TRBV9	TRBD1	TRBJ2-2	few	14	TGTGCCAGCAGCGTGGACAGGGGCGGCGGGGAGCTGTTTTTT	CASSVDRGGGELFF
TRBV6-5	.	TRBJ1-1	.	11	TGTGCCAGCAGGATAAGGACAGAAGCTTTCTTT	CASRIRTEAFF
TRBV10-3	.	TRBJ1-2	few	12	TGTGCCAGCGGGACGCTTAACTATGGCTACACCTTC	CASGTLNYGYTF
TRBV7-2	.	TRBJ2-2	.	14	TGTGCCAGCAGCTTACAGGGGAACACCGGGGAGCTGTTTTTT	CASSLQGNTGELFF
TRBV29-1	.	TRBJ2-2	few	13	TGCAGCGCTGACCCTAGCCCGGGCGGGGAGCTGTTTTTT	CSADPSPGGELFF
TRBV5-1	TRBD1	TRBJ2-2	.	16	TGCGCCAGCAGCATGACAGGGCCCGGCATCCCCGGGGAGCTGTTTTTT	CASSMTGPGIPGELFF
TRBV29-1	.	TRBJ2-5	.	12	TGCAGCGTTGCCGAGCAGCAAGAGACCCAGTACTTC	CSVAEQQETQYF
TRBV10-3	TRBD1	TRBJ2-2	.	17	TGTGCCATCAGTGAGTCGGGACAGGGGAGGAACACCGGGGAGCTGTTTTTT	CAISESGQGRNTGELFF
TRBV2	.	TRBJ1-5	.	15	TGTGCCAGCAGTGAATACAGGGAGAGGGCTCAGCCCCAGCATTTT	CASSEYRERAQPQHF
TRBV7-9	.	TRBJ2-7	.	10	TGTGCCAGCAGCCCATACGAGCAGTACTTC	CASSPYEQYF
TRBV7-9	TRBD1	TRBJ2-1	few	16	TGTGCCAGCAGCTTAGCCGGGACAGGGATTTACAATGAGCAGTTCTTC	CASSLAGTGIYNEQFF
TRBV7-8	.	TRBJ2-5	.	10	TGTGCCAGCAGCTTAGGGACCCAGTACTTC	CASSLGTQYF
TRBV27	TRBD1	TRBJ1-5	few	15	TGTGCCAGCAGGACCGACAGGGTTAGCAATCAGCCCCAGCATTTT	CASRTDRVSNQPQHF
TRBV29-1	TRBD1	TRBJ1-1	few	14	TGCAGCGTGATGCTGACAGGGCAAAACACTGAAGCTTTCTTT	CSVMLTGQNTEAFF
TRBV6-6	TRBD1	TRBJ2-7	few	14	TGTGCCAGCAAAACGGGACAGGGGGACTACGAGCAGTACTTC	CASKTGQGDYEQYF
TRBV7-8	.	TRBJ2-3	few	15	TGTGCCAGCAGCTTTTTGGACTTCGACACAGATACGCAGTATTTT	CASSFLDFDTDTQYF
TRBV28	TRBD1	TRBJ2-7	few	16	TGTGCCAGCAGCCTCGGACAGGTGGGTCCACGCTACGAGCAGTACTTC	CASSLGQVGPRYEQYF
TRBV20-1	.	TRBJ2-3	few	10	TGCAGTGCCGACACAGATACGCAGTATTTT	CSADTDTQYF
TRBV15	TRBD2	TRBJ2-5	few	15	TGTGCCACCAGCAGAGTAGCGGGAGGGCGAGAGACCCAGTACTTC	CATSRVAGGRETQYF
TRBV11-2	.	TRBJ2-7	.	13	TGTGCCAGCAGCCTAAGTAGGGACTCCGTGTCATACTTC	CASSLSRDSVSYF
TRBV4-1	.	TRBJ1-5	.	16	TGCGCCAGCAGCCAAGTGTCGAGGAGTAGCAATCAGCCCCAGCATTTT	CASSQVSRSSNQPQHF
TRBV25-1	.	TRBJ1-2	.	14	TGTGCCAGCAGTGAACTCGGACAGAACTATGGCTACACCTTC	CASSELGQNYGYTF
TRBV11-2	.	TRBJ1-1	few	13	TGTGCCAGCAGCTTGATACCAAACACTGAAGCTTTCTTT	CASSLIPNTEAFF
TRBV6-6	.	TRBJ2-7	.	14	TGTGCCAGCAGTCGATTCGGGTCCAGAAACGAGCAGTACTTC	CASSRFGSRNEQYF
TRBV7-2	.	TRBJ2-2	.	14	TGTGCCAGCAGCTTTTCGGTAAACACCGGGGAGCTGTTTTTT	CASSFSVNTGELFF
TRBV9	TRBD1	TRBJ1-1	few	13	TGTGCCAGCAGCGTAGACAGGGGGACTGAAGCTTTCTTT	CASSVDRGTEAFF
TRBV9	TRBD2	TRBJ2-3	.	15	TGTGCCAGCAGTCGGCGGGGAGGGTGGGGAGATACGCAGTATTTT	CASSRRGGWGDTQYF
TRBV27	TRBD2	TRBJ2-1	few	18	TGTGCCAGCAGTTCGTTGACTAGCGGGAGGGCCCACGGCAATGAGCAGTTCTTC	CASSSLTSGRAHGNEQFF
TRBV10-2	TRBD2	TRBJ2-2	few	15	TGCGCCAGCAGTATAGCGGGAGGGAACACCGGGGAGCTGTTTTTT	CASSIAGGNTGELFF
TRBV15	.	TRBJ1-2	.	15	TGTGCCACCAGCAGAGATATCAGGGTGCACTATGGCTACACCTTC	CATSRDIRVHYGYTF
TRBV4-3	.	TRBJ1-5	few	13	TGCGCCAGCAACCGCAACTTTTATCAGCCCCAGCATTTT	CASNRNFYQPQHF
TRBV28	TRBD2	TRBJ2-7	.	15	TGTGCCAGCAGTTTTGATCTAGCGGGAGCGCAGGAGCAGTACTTC	CASSFDLAGAQEQYF
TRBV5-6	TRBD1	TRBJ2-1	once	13	TGTGCCAGCAGCCGGACAGGGGGCGATGAGCAGTTCTTC	CASSRTGGDEQFF
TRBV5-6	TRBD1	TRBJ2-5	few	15	TGTGCCAGCAGCTCCGGAGCAGACAGGGGGGAGACCCAGTACTTC	CASSSGADRGETQYF
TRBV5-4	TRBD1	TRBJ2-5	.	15	TGTGCCAGCAGCTTGGACAGGGGGGTTAGAGAGACCCAGTACTTC	CASSLDRGVRETQYF
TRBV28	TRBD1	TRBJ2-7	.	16	TGTGCCAGCAGTTTACCTCCTGGGACAGTGTTCTACGAGCAGTACTTC	CASSLPPGTVFYEQYF
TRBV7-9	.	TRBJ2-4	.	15	TGTGCCAGCAGCAACATCGGGGGTTCCAAAAACATTCAGTACTTC	CASSNIGGSKNIQYF
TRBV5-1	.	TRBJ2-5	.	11	TGCGCCAGCAGCTCCCGAGGGACCCAGTACTTC	CASSSRGTQYF
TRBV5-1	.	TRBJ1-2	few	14	TGCGCCAGCAGCTTACTGACAGGCCTTGGAGGCTACACCTTC	CASSLLTGLGGYTF
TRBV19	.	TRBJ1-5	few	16	TGTGCCAGTAGCTGGACCGCTCCCCTGGGCAATCAGCCCCAGCATTTT	CASSWTAPLGNQPQHF
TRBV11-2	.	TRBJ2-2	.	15	TGTGCCAGCAGCTTCTTAGTCAGGGTCCCCGGGGAGCTGTTTTTT	CASSFLVRVPGELFF
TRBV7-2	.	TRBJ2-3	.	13	TGTGCCAGCAGCAGAACAGGGAAAGATACGCAGTATTTT	CASSRTGKDTQYF
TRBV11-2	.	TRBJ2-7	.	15	TGTGCCAGCAGCTTAACCGGTTTTAGCTCCTACGAGCAGTACTTC	CASSLTGFSSYEQYF
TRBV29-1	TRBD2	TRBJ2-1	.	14	TGCAGCGTTAATGGACTAGCGCCATACAATGAGCAGTTCTTC	CSVNGLAPYNEQFF
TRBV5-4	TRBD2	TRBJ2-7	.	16	TGTGCCAGCAGCTTGGCCGGGACTAGGAGCTCCTACGAGCAGTACTTC	CASSLAGTRSSYEQYF